The 9 T cell receptor beta chains below come from one sample, sequenced in a study of regulatory T cells in long-lasting Graves disease. The time point is: newly diagnosed GD, antithyroid drugs for less than 3 months. From RNA extracted from PBMCs, the TCR library was made. Libraries of TCR beta came from iRepertoire HTBI primers plus Arm-PCR of CDR3 regions. TCRdb itself ran the multiplex PCR reads through MiXCR, one entry per CDR3 protein. The sample contains roughly 400,000 distinct CDR3 sequences, over 12% of which appear only once. This same sample was also part of a study on T cells in Graves' hyperthyroidism and ophthalmopathy.

Sequences were derived from peripheral blood mononuclear cells (PBMCs), sampled at new diagnosis, from a patient treated with antithyroid drugs. Every receptor here comes from a woman in her 40s with Graves disease.

This clonotype showed up just a few times. The CDR3 loop is CASSAFPIRDRSPDGYTF. CDR3 bases: TGTGCCAGCAGCGCCTTCCCCATCCGGGACAGGAGTCCTGATGGCTACACCTTC. J is TRBJ1-2 and V is TRBV7-9, with 8 positions matching TRBD1. The CDR3 covers 18 residues. Per germline, CDR1 SEHNR and CDR2 FQNEAQ (reference sequence). V was clipped by 5 bases and J by 6 bases; unmatched bases: 20.

A remark on this clonotype: This likely stems from a read error, as it lies one base from a far larger clone. The rearrangement uses TRBV12-3 or TRBV12-4 and TRBJ2-1, with 15 bases that match TRBD2. Trimming cost V 4 bases and J 7 bases; bases outside gene matches: 14. The CDR3 has 19 amino acids. CDR3 nucleotides: TGTGCCAGCAGTTCGACGGGACTAGCGGGAGGTCGTGCGGTAAATGAGCAGTTCTTC. It translates to CASSSTGLAGGRAVNEQFF.

This clonotype showed up many times. This sequence joins TRBV28 and TRBJ2-2, with TRBD2 identical over 12 bases. The CDR3 totals 16 residues. Germline V gene lookup returns CDR1 MDHEN and CDR2 SYDVKM. V lost 5 bases and J lost 3; bases outside the gene matches: 4. This CDR3 reads CASSRTSGKYTGELFF. CDR3 in DNA: TGTGCCAGCAGTAGGACTAGCGGGAAGTACACCGGGGAGCTGTTTTTT.

This clonotype was counted ten times or more. This chain links TRBV20-1 with TRBJ2-1; TRBD2 might be the D (6 bases). Trimming removed 0 bases from V and 2 bases from J, with 11 bases in between. The CDR3 has 15 amino acids. CDR1 is DFQATT and CDR2 is SNEGSKA in the germline V gene (reference sequence). The CDR3 nucleotides are TGCAGTGCTAGAGACGAGGGGAGGCCCTACAATGAGCAGTTCTTC. This encodes CSARDEGRPYNEQFF.

The CDR3 loop is CASSLGQTLGGDEQYF. The CDR3 nucleotides read TGTGCCAGCAGCTTGGGTCAGACGCTTGGTGGTGACGAGCAGTACTTC. The chain couples TRBV7-3 to TRBJ2-7; D unresolved. Trimming took off 3 bases at V and 5 bases at J, with 20 bases between the two ends. CDR1 is SGHTA, CDR2 FQGTGA, per germline. The CDR3 length is 16 residues.

In its sample, this clonotype was seen a few times. The CDR3, as DNA: TGCAGTGCTAGCCACAGGGGGCCAGCTTTCTTT. Its protein is CSASHRGPAFF. The gene calls are TRBV20-1 and TRBJ1-1; 9 bases agree with TRBD1. Losses at the gene ends were 3 bases for V and 10 bases for J; bases not matched to a gene: 3. CDR3 size: 11 residues. The germline CDR1 and CDR2 sequences are DFQATT and SNEGSKA (reference sequence).

There are a few counts of this clonotype. A much bigger clone sits one base away, suggesting this may be a read error. The CDR3 loop is CASSLRQGVETQCF. In DNA form, the CDR3 reads TGTGCCAGCAGCTTAAGACAGGGAGTGGAGACCCAGTGCTTC. The rearrangement joins TRBV7-9 to TRBJ2-5; 7 positions match TRBD1. This CDR3 contains 14 residues. The germline gives CDR1 SEHNR, CDR2 FQNEAQ (reference sequence).

This clonotype came up a few times. This sequence joins TRBV7-6 and TRBJ2-7; 11 bases are a match to TRBD2. The CDR3 covers 16 residues. V was pared by 1 base and J by 5 bases, with 7 bases of the junction left unmatched. Germline lookup yields CDR1 SGHVS and CDR2 FNYEAQ. The CDR3 region is CASSLDPGLAANEQYF. CDR3 bases: TGTGCCAGCAGCTTAGATCCGGGACTAGCGGCGAACGAGCAGTACTTC.

Many counts were recorded for this clonotype. The V and J genes are TRBV12-3 or TRBV12-4 and TRBJ1-2, with 7 bases fitting TRBD1. The V and J ends lost 1 base and 7 bases, in that order; junction bases with no gene match: 9. This CDR3 has 15 amino acids. CDR3 amino acids: CASSLDAGGAFGYTF. In DNA, the CDR3 is TGTGCCAGCAGTTTAGATGCAGGGGGGGCGTTTGGCTACACCTTC.